The 5 T cell receptor beta chains presented below share a single source sample, sequenced in a study of patients and donors after allogeneic stem cell transplantation. TCRdb itself ran the RT-PCR reads through MiXCR, one entry per CDR3 protein. The sample holds roughly 940,000 distinct CDR3 sequences, about a sixth seen once. Sequenced sample: blood, either unsorted or a sorted T cell fraction (not recorded which). The receptor source for this set is a human donor who was either an allogeneic HSCT recipient or a stem cell or donor lymphocyte infusion donor (not recorded which). It is not recorded whose cells these are; they may come from a transplant donor.

The chain has TRBV20-1 and TRBJ2-1, with 12 bases fitting TRBD2. Unmatched junction bases numbered 9, after V lost 8 bases and J lost 1 base. The CDR3 has 16 residues. From germline, CDR1 is DFQATT and CDR2 SNEGSKA (reference sequence). CDR3 DNA: TGCAGTACACCTCCCCTAGCGGGGGGGTCCTACAATGAGCAGTTCTTC. It translates to CSTPPLAGGSYNEQFF.

This clonotype was seen more than once but under ten times. The V gene is TRBV28, the J gene TRBJ2-1; 8 nucleotides line up with TRBD2. Germline V gives CDR1 MDHEN, CDR2 SYDVKM. This CDR3 contains 13 residues. Losses at the gene ends were 0 bases for V and 12 bases for J; bases not matched to a gene: 4. This chain's CDR3 is CASSLWAAGGQFF. Here the CDR3 DNA reads TGTGCCAGCAGTTTATGGGCGGCGGGGGGGCAGTTCTTC.

The table lists this clonotype with a few counts. This CDR3 is CATRGTMNTEAFF. CDR3 coding DNA: TGTGCCACCCGGGGCACCATGAACACTGAAGCTTTCTTT. The chain recombines TRBV12-3 or TRBV12-4 with TRBJ1-1, with D possibly being TRBD1 (5 bases). V was cut by 10 bases and J by 0 bases, with 12 bases left in between. The CDR3 runs 13 residues.

This clonotype has only a few counts. This chain connects TRBV15 to TRBJ2-3; D unclear. The CDR3 is made up of 14 amino acids. V was clipped by 8 bases and J by 0 bases, with 12 bases between them. The V gene's germline CDR1 is LNHNV and CDR2 YYDKDF (reference sequence). In DNA, the CDR3 is TGTGCCACCGGGGTTGGGCATAGCACAGATACGCAGTATTTT. It translates to CATGVGHSTDTQYF. The whole variable domain, remainder taken from reference TRBV15 and TRBJ2-3, is DAMVIQNPRYQVTQFGKPVTLSCSQTLNHNVMYWYQQKSSQAPKLLFHYYDKDFNNEADTPDNFQSRRPNTSFCFLDIRSPGLGDTAMYLCATGVGHSTDTQYFGPGTRLTVL.

This chain uses TRBV2 with TRBJ2-3; 8 nucleotides line up with TRBD2. Germline CDR1 reads SNHLY; CDR2 reads FYNNEI. Unmatched junction bases numbered 17, after V lost 0 bases and J lost 6 bases. This CDR3 contains 19 residues. The CDR3 sequence: CASSEALRGGSTRSDTQYF. CDR3 DNA: TGTGCCAGCAGTGAAGCGCTTCGGGGGGGCTCAACCCGGAGCGATACGCAGTATTTT.